A selection of T cell receptor beta chains follows, all from one sample in a study of blood T cell repertoires in COVID-19. Assay: immunoSEQ multiplex PCR; the TCRdb copy retains only in-frame clones and omits some. The table includes 55,000 to 80,000 clones, 88% detected once. Specimen: peripheral blood. The receptors were sampled from a human donor in a cohort sampled during active COVID-19. CDR3s include the opening cysteine and the closing phenylalanine or tryptophan. D genes are given only for firm matches. Clone size, where shown, is once, few, many, or a class for clones that have expanded.

v_call,j_call,d_call,clone_size,cdr3_nt,cdr3_aa
TRBV4-2,TRBJ2-3,.,.,TGTGCCAGCAGCCAAGAGTTGAGGGTAGGCACAGATACGCAGTATTTT,CASSQELRVGTDTQYF
TRBV28,TRBJ2-7,.,.,TGTGCCAGCACCCGTTCCCCCGGGGGCTACGAGCAGTACTTC,CASTRSPGGYEQYF
TRBV28,TRBJ1-5,TRBD1,.,TGTGCCAGCAGTTTATCTGGGACAGGGGGCAATCAGCCCCAGCATTTT,CASSLSGTGGNQPQHF
TRBV9,TRBJ2-7,TRBD2,.,TGTGCCAGCAGCGTAGAGGTTAGCGGGAGCGCGCAGTACTTC,CASSVEVSGSAQYF
TRBV4-1,TRBJ2-4,.,.,TGCGCCAGCAGCAATCAGGGGTTCGGAGCCAAAAACATTCAGTACTTC,CASSNQGFGAKNIQYF
TRBV7-9,TRBJ1-4,TRBD1,.,TGTGCCAGCAGCCGGACAGGGGTGGGTGAAAAACTGTTTTTT,CASSRTGVGEKLFF
TRBV2,TRBJ1-1,TRBD1,.,TGTGCCAGCGGAGCACAGGGGGCAGGATCCGAAGCTTTCTTT,CASGAQGAGSEAFF
TRBV5-1,TRBJ1-2,.,once,TGCGCCAGCAGCTTGGGTTATCACTATGGCTACACCTTC,CASSLGYHYGYTF
TRBV19,TRBJ1-2,.,.,TGTGCCAGTAGTATAGGACCCCTCAGGGGCTACACCTTC,CASSIGPLRGYTF
TRBV4-1,TRBJ2-5,TRBD2,.,TGCGCCAGCAGCCAAAGTTTGGGACTAGCTCGAGAAGAGACCCAGTACTTC,CASSQSLGLAREETQYF
TRBV6-5,TRBJ2-7,TRBD1,.,TGTGCCAGCAGTAGGGATGACAGGGGCTACGAGCAGTACTTC,CASSRDDRGYEQYF
TRBV7-3,TRBJ2-3,.,once,TGTGCCAGCAGCTTAACCGTCCGGGATACGCAGTATTTT,CASSLTVRDTQYF
TRBV4-1,TRBJ1-2,.,.,TGCGCCAGCAGCCAAGTAGGGGCTGTCTATGGCTACACCTTC,CASSQVGAVYGYTF
TRBV28,TRBJ2-7,.,.,TGTGCCAGCACGTCCCGCTACGAGCAGTACTTC,CASTSRYEQYF
TRBV19,TRBJ2-3,.,.,TGTGCCAGTAGTCTACAGGGAGGGATCACAGATACGCAGTATTTT,CASSLQGGITDTQYF
TRBV18,TRBJ1-2,.,once,TGTGCCAGCTCACCACGAGTTACGACAGGCCCAGCCAACTATGGCTACACCTTC,CASSPRVTTGPANYGYTF
TRBV5-4,TRBJ2-7,TRBD1,.,TGTGCCAGCAGCCTCTGGGGACAGGGGAGGACCTACGAGCAGTACTTC,CASSLWGQGRTYEQYF
TRBV28,TRBJ1-2,TRBD1,.,TGTGCCAGCAGTTTATTGGGACAGTCTACCTTC,CASSLLGQSTF
TRBV7-8,TRBJ1-1,TRBD1,.,TGTGCCAGCAGCCTAGCGACAGGGGGCCCTGAAGCTTTCTTT,CASSLATGGPEAFF
TRBV4-3,TRBJ2-3,TRBD2,.,TGCGCCAGCAGCCGACGACTAGCGGGAGGCGCGCGGGCAGATACGCAGTATTTT,CASSRRLAGGARADTQYF
TRBV6-6,TRBJ1-1,.,.,TGTGCCAGCAACACAGATATGAACACTGAAGCTTTCTTT,CASNTDMNTEAFF
TRBV3-1/TRBV3-2,TRBJ2-5,TRBD2,.,TGTGCCAGCAGTCAAACGGGACTAGCGGGGCAAGAGACCCAGTACTTC,CASSQTGLAGQETQYF
TRBV5-1,TRBJ2-1,TRBD2,.,TGCGCCAGCAGCTTGGATAGCCTTGGACTAGCGGGAGGTGCCTACAATGAGCAGTTCTTC,CASSLDSLGLAGGAYNEQFF
TRBV19,TRBJ2-5,.,.,TGTGCCAGTAGTAACCGGGACTACCAAGAGACCCAGTACTTC,CASSNRDYQETQYF
TRBV7-9,TRBJ1-2,TRBD1,.,TGTGCCAGCAGCTTGGGGACAGGGGACGGCTACACCTTC,CASSLGTGDGYTF
TRBV30,TRBJ2-2,.,few,TGTGCCTGGAGGGGGAGGGGGAGCAGCACCGGGGAGCTGTTTTTT,CAWRGRGSSTGELFF
TRBV29-1,TRBJ1-2,TRBD1,.,TGCAGCGTTTTGGTAACCGGGACAGGGGACCTGAATGGCTACACCTTC,CSVLVTGTGDLNGYTF
TRBV5-1,TRBJ1-2,TRBD1,few,TGCGCCAGCAGTCAAGGACAGGGGGTAGGCTATGGCTACACCTTC,CASSQGQGVGYGYTF
TRBV5-8,TRBJ2-1,.,.,TGTGCCAGCAGCTTGGGAGTTGGAGATGAGCAGTTCTTC,CASSLGVGDEQFF
TRBV7-9,TRBJ1-2,.,.,TGTGCCAGCAGCTTAGATCGGGTCTACACCTTC,CASSLDRVYTF
TRBV27,TRBJ1-1,.,.,TGTGCCAGCAGCCCTCTTAGGACGGGAAACACTGAAGCTTTCTTT,CASSPLRTGNTEAFF
TRBV3-1/TRBV3-2,TRBJ2-5,TRBD1,.,TGTGCCAGCAGCCAAGGTGGTATCGGCGGACAGGGTATACGAGAGACCCAGTACTTC,CASSQGGIGGQGIRETQYF
TRBV4-2,TRBJ1-3,.,.,TGTGCCAGCAGCAGGGACTTCCAAGGCTCTGGAAACACCATATATTTT,CASSRDFQGSGNTIYF
TRBV6-2/TRBV6-3,TRBJ2-2,.,.,TGTGCCAGCAGTTACGGGGGGGCCCGTACCGGGGAGCTGTTTTTT,CASSYGGARTGELFF
TRBV7-2,TRBJ2-1,TRBD1,.,TGTGCCAGCAGCCCACAGGGGTATGAGCAGTTCTTC,CASSPQGYEQFF
TRBV28,TRBJ2-7,.,few,TGTGCCAGCAGTCGGGGTCTCGCTGCCTACGAGCAGTACTTC,CASSRGLAAYEQYF
TRBV4-1,TRBJ2-7,TRBD2,.,TGCGCCAGCAGCCAAAATTTGTGGGGGACTAGCGGGTTATCCTACGAGCAGTACTTC,CASSQNLWGTSGLSYEQYF
TRBV6-5,TRBJ2-7,.,.,TGTGCCAGCAGTTATCGCGGATTATCCTACGAGCAGTACTTC,CASSYRGLSYEQYF
TRBV10-3,TRBJ2-5,.,.,TGTGCCATCAGGGGGGGAGCCGGAGAGACCCAGTACTTC,CAIRGGAGETQYF
TRBV7-2,TRBJ2-3,TRBD2,.,TGTGCCAGCAGCCCCGGACTAGCTACAGATACGCAGTATTTT,CASSPGLATDTQYF
TRBV6-5,TRBJ2-1,TRBD2,.,TGTGCCAGCAGTACACTAGCGGGGGCCTACAATGAGCAGTTCTTC,CASSTLAGAYNEQFF
TRBV3-1/TRBV3-2,TRBJ2-7,.,.,TGTGCCAGCAGCCAAGTGATCGGTGCGTACGAGCAGTACTTC,CASSQVIGAYEQYF
TRBV11-2,TRBJ2-1,TRBD2,.,TGTGCCAGCAGCTTAGTCCCTAGCGGAAGCTCCTACAATGAGCAGTTCTTC,CASSLVPSGSSYNEQFF
TRBV6-5,TRBJ2-7,TRBD1,.,TGTGCCAGCAGAGCCAACAGGGGGCCCCACTACGAGCAGTACTTC,CASRANRGPHYEQYF
TRBV5-4,TRBJ2-1,.,.,TGTGCCAGCAGCCCTTCGAGCGGGTCTTACAATGAGCAGTTCTTC,CASSPSSGSYNEQFF
TRBV5-1,TRBJ2-3,TRBD2,once,TGCGCCAGCATAAGAGACGGGGGGTTCACAGATACGCAGTATTTT,CASIRDGGFTDTQYF
TRBV7-3,TRBJ2-1,TRBD2,.,TGTGCCAGCAGCTTAAGATGGGGAGGGACTAGATTCTTCAATGAGCAGTTCTTC,CASSLRWGGTRFFNEQFF
TRBV7-9,TRBJ2-1,TRBD2,.,TGTGCCAGCAGCAGCGGGACCCGCGGCGAGCAGTTCTTC,CASSSGTRGEQFF
TRBV28,TRBJ2-5,.,.,TGTGCCAGCAGTCCCCCCCAGGGGCCCTCCCTGGAGACCCAGTACTTC,CASSPPQGPSLETQYF
TRBV29-1,TRBJ2-7,.,.,TGCAGCGTTGAACAGGCAGGTTTTTCCTACGAGCAGTACTTC,CSVEQAGFSYEQYF